Sequencing of this T cell receptor (beta chain) was carried out in a study of blood T cell repertoires in COVID-19. Study-wide background: Sample material is recorded as cDNA or gDNA derived from T cells, B-cell-depleted T cells, or PBMCs.

Germline V gene lookup returns CDR1 SGHNT and CDR2 YENEEA. The V end lost 5 bases, the J end lost 0 bases, and 14 bases lay between the germline ends. The CDR3 contains 16 residues. Some clones are missing from TCRdb's copy, which holds only in-frame ones; the method was immunoSEQ multiplex PCR. The sample contains 200,000 to 300,000 clones, about 87% of which appear only once. The clonotype comes from a middle-aged woman with acute COVID-19. Sequencing input: PBMCs or T cells enriched from blood (not recorded which). This chain uses TRBV11-3 with TRBJ1-3; TRBD1 might be the D (5 bases). CDR3 DNA: TGTGCCAGCAGCCCCCAGGAGGGGACCTCTGGAAACACCATATATTTT. Its translation: CASSPQEGTSGNTIYF.